This T cell receptor (beta chain) was retrieved from a study of T cells after somatic rescue of genetic block. Sequencing was performed with immunoSEQ multiplex PCR; in TCRdb, only in-frame clones are kept and a portion is missing. The sample holds about 67,000 clones, about 90% seen once. After removal of 1 base from V and 2 bases from J, the junction contained 7 bases not matched to a gene. Germline CDR1 is LGHNA and CDR2 is YNFKEQ. This CDR3 region has 16 residues. The clonotype originates from a man aged 35 to 55. V is TRBV4-2 and J is TRBJ2-5, with 7 bases fitting TRBD2. The source material was peripheral blood mononuclear cells (PBMCs). CDR3 coding DNA: TGTGCCAGCAGCCAAGGCACCCAGCGGGGTCAAGAGACCCAGTACTTC. Translation: CASSQGTQRGQETQYF.